This TCR beta chain is drawn from a study of T-cell memory formation after mild COVID-19 (dated by TCRdb to the early 2020s). At the level of the whole study: TCR sequence clusters from the two donors were found to be largely donor specific. In a couple of donors, T-cell clones that expanded and contracted after mild COVID-19 were followed by sequencing TCRalpha and TCRbeta repertoires longitudinally. The cohort comprised two young, previously healthy adult volunteers, one female and one male.

Findings and caveats that apply to the study as a whole: The study covered only a couple of mild cases, and larger cohorts including severe cases with pre-infection samples were considered necessary. Contracting CD4+ clones were located mainly in the CM and EM memory subsets, whereas CD8+ clones were found to be enriched in EMRA. Clones contracting from day 15 to 85 had balanced CD4/CD8 phenotypes, while a second wave expanding from day 15 to 37 was biased towards CD4+. Whether the second-wave clones peaking on day 37 were SARS-CoV-2 specific was not confirmed. Some responding clones were found in pre-infection memory, which suggests that pre-existing cross-reactive memory T cells took part in the SARS-CoV-2 response.

TCRdb lists the instrument as Illumina NovaSeq 6000. TCRalpha and TCRbeta cDNA libraries were built by 5'RACE with constant-segment primers, adding sample barcodes and unique molecular identifiers. Trizol reagent was used to extract RNA from every sample. Libraries were amplified in two PCR steps, with a second sample barcode and Illumina TruSeq adapters added in the second step. The libraries were sequenced on an Illumina NovaSeq using 2 x 150 bp paired-end reads. In the authors' own workflow: The reads were demultiplexed and collapsed into UMI-guided consensus sequences using migec v1.2.7. With mixcr v2.1.11, UMI consensuses were aligned to TRA and TRB V and J templates and assembled into clonotypes. A clonotype was counted as expanded or contracted only if both edgeR and NoisET called the change significant, with noise models trained on biological replicates. edgeR calls used a false discovery rate-adjusted p below 0.01 and a log2 fold-change threshold of 1. As an exploratory analysis of dynamics, max-normalized trajectories of the 1000 most abundant clonotypes were examined with PCA combined with hierarchical clustering. Each responding clone was given a CD4 or CD8 phenotype based on the CD4+ and CD8+ repertoires, which had been sequenced separately. The raw public data were reprocessed by TCRdb itself: fastp quality trimming at Q25, MiXCR clonotype calling, in-frame beta chains only. A single entry per CDR3 protein holds the most common genes and DNA from its merged rows. Clone size and V and J calls follow TCRdb, not the original study. Counted in this sample were 340,000 or so distinct CDR3 sequences; approximately 13% of them appeared once. Of the sample, 20% to 25% falls within the top ten clones.

On this clonotype: It has no known antigen specificity. No quality values exist for individual bases; no much larger clone is one base distant.

PBMCs were isolated by Ficoll-Paque density gradient centrifugation. Trimming costs V 4 bases and J 5 bases, and their ends lie 15 bases apart. The CDR1 and CDR2 encoded by the germline V gene (reference sequence) are SGHNT and YYREEE. The CDR3 sequence holds 14 residues, the cysteine and phenylalanine included. Only the CDR3 portion is preserved as DNA: 42 bases, with reading frame beginning at the first base. The sequenced material came from PBMCs or a T cell subset sorted from them (not recorded which). This receptor chain uses TRBV5-4 and TRBJ2-5; the D gene is perhaps TRBD1 or TRBD2, as each covers 5 bases. This clonotype was sampled from a young man who had mild COVID-19 (a few samples of this study predate the infection). The sample titles of this study are shuffled in the database, so cell type and time point are left out; the donor was told from shared clones. CDR3 region: CASSQFVGDETQYF. The sequenced DNA is TGTGCCAGCAGCCAGTTCGTGGGGGACGAGACCCAGTACTTC.